This TCR beta chain came from a study of beta chain features in type 1 diabetes. As for the study in general: Sorted cells examined across all samples numbered 107,917,701. Regarding the study as a whole: Significant though moderate, a shortening of TCRB CDR3s appeared in all four CD4+ subsets of Type 1 diabetes patients. Reduced insertions and increased deletions marked VDJ junctions in type 1 diabetes patients. In these data, an HLA type influence on TCRB rearrangement remained unresolved.

Germline V CDR1 and CDR2: SGHTA, FQGNSA. The length of the CDR3 is 15 residues. Trimming stripped 0 bases from V and 6 bases from J, with 12 bases between. Naive, central memory, regulatory and stem cell-like memory cells within the CD4+ compartment were sorted using CD45RO/CCR7/CD25/CD127/CD95/CD27. On this clone: Its antigen is as yet unknown.

Isolated RNA was reverse transcribed in full, so expressed TCRB transcripts were sequenced. Here immunoSEQ multiplex PCR was the method, and the copy in TCRdb shows in-frame clones only, minus some. In the table there are about 660,000 clones, over 11% of which are singletons. The chain has TRBV7-2 and TRBJ2-1, with a possible D match to TRBD2 (6 bases). The TCR was taken from a man between 18 and 35 years old with type 1 diabetes. Source material: naive CD4+ T cells from blood. In DNA form, the CDR3 reads TGTGCCAGCAGCTTAGCGGGAGGATCCCTCAATGAGCAGTTCTTC. As protein: CASSLAGGSLNEQFF.